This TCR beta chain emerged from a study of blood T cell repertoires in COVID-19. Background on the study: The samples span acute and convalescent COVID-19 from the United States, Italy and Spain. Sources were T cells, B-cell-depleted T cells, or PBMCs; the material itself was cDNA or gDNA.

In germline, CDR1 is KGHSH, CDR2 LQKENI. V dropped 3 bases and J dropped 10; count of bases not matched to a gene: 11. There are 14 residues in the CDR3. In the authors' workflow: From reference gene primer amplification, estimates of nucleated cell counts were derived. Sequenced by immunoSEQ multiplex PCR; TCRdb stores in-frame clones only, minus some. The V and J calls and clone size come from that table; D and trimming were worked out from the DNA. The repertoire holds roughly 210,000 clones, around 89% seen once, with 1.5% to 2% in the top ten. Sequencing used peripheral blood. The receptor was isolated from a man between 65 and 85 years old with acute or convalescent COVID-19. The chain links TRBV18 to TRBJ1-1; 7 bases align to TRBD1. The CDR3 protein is CASSPPGVAGGAFF. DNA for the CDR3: TGTGCCAGCTCACCGCCTGGGGTAGCAGGGGGAGCTTTCTTT. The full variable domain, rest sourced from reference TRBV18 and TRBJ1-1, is NAGVMQNPRHLVRRRGQEARLRCSPMKGHSHVYWYRQLPEEGLKFMVYLQKENIIDESGMPKERFSAEFPKEGPSILRIQQVVRGDSAAYFCASSPPGVAGGAFFGQGTRLTVV.